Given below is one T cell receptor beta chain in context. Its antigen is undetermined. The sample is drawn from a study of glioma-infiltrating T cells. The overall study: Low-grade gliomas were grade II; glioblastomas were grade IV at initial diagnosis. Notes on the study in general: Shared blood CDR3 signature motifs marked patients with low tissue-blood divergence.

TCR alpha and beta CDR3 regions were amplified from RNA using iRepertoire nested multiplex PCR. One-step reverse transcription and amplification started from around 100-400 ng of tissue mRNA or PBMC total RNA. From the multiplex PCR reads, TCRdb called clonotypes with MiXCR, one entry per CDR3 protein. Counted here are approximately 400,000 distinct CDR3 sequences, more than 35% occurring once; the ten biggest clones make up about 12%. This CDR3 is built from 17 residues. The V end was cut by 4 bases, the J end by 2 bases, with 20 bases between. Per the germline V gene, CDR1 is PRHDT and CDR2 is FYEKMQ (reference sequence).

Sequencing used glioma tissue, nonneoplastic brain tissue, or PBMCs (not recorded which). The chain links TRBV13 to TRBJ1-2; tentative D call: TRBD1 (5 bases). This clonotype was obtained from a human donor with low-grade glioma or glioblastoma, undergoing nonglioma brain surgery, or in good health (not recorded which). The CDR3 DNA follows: TGTGCCAGCAGCTGGAATCCTTCCGTCGGACAAAACTATGGCTACACCTTC. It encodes CASSWNPSVGQNYGYTF.